A single sample is the source of the 23 T cell receptor beta chains below, sequenced in a study of blood T cell repertoires in COVID-19. The method was immunoSEQ multiplex PCR; TCRdb's version includes in-frame clones alone and lacks a portion of them. The sample consists of more than 200,000 clones, 75% to 85% of them appearing once. Source material: PBMCs or T cells enriched from blood (not recorded which). The receptors come from a woman in her thirties or forties with acute COVID-19.

The chain recombines TRBV5-4 with TRBJ1-5, with D possibly TRBD1 on 5 matching bases. Between the trimmed V and J ends, which lost 4 bases and 2 bases, there was a span of 22 bases. CDR1 and CDR2 (germline): SGHNT, YYREEE (reference sequence). CDR3 size: 18 residues. The CDR3 protein is CASSMGSGHGVGNQPQHF. The CDR3 DNA is TGTGCCAGCAGCATGGGGTCTGGACATGGTGTGGGCAATCAGCCCCAGCATTTT.

The chain joins TRBV27 to TRBJ2-1, with 9 bases identical to TRBD2. Looked up from germline, CDR1 is MNHEY and CDR2 is SMNVEV (reference sequence). The ends lost 3 bases at V and 9 bases at J; junction bases unmatched: 15. The CDR3 spans 17 residues. In DNA, the CDR3 is TGTGCCAGCAGTTTTCTCCCCCGGACTAGCGATAGGGGTGAGCAGTTCTTC. Residues: CASSFLPRTSDRGEQFF.

This clone was detected once. This chain joins TRBV28 and TRBJ2-3; 13 bases are a match to TRBD2. Germline V CDR1 and CDR2: MDHEN, SYDVKM. The CDR3 is 15 amino acids. J was trimmed by 6 bases and V by 6 bases; bases with no gene match: 6. The CDR3 is CASRRTSGRGDTQYF. In DNA, the CDR3 is TGTGCCAGCAGGCGGACTAGCGGGAGAGGGGATACGCAGTATTTT.

The chain recombines TRBV12-3 or TRBV12-4 with TRBJ2-7, with a possible D match to TRBD2 (5 bases). The germline V and J ends were trimmed by 3 bases and 8 bases, with 11 bases remaining between them. The CDR3 is made up of 12 amino acids. The CDR3 DNA follows: TGTGCCAGCAGTTTCTCCGGGAAAAAGCAGTACTTC. As protein: CASSFSGKKQYF.

This clone has just a few counts. This rearrangement joins TRBV29-1 to TRBJ1-2, with 7 bases aligning to TRBD1. The CDR3 is 12 residues long. V shed 5 bases and J 4 bases; nucleotides not matched to a gene: 4. Germline V gene sequence: CDR1 SQVTM, CDR2 ANQGSEA. The CDR3 loop is CSVLGQLYGYTF. The CDR3 DNA follows: TGCAGCGTTCTGGGACAGCTCTATGGCTACACCTTC.

The V gene is TRBV5-4, the J gene TRBJ2-7, with D possibly TRBD1 on 6 matching bases. This CDR3 contains 14 residues. Trimming removed 4 bases at V and 3 bases at J, with 14 bases between. The V gene's germline CDR1 is SGHNT and CDR2 YYREEE (reference sequence). The DNA of the CDR3 is TGTGCCAGCAGCCCGGGGACACTCAACTACGAGCAGTACTTC. It specifies CASSPGTLNYEQYF.

The chain carries TRBV7-2 and TRBJ2-3; D might be TRBD2 (6 bases). This CDR3 spans 12 amino acids. Trimming cost V 6 bases and J 6 bases, with 10 bases left between them. CDR1 is SGHTA and CDR2 is FQGNSA in the germline V gene. The CDR3 reads CASRAAGDTQYF. The DNA for the CDR3 is TGTGCCAGCAGAGCAGCGGGCGATACGCAGTATTTT. Filled out from reference TRBV7-2 and TRBJ2-3, the complete variable domain reads GAGVSQSPSNKVTEKGKDVELRCDPISGHTALYWYRQSLGQGLEFLIYFQGNSAPDKSGLPSDRFSAERTGGSVSTLTIQRTQQEDSAVYLCASRAAGDTQYFGPGTRLTVL.

J is TRBJ2-2 and V is TRBV7-2; 9 nucleotides match TRBD2. Germline V CDR1 and CDR2: SGHTA, FQGNSA. The CDR3 contains 15 residues. After removal of 3 bases from V and 5 bases from J, the junction contained 4 bases not matched to a gene. The CDR3 here is CASSLSGGRTGELFF. The CDR3 region has the DNA TGTGCCAGCAGCTTGAGCGGGGGGCGGACCGGGGAGCTGTTTTTT.

This clone was detected only once. The chain combines TRBV11-2 with TRBJ1-4; possible D gene TRBD1, 5 bases. The V end was cut by 5 bases, the J end by 4 bases, with 11 bases between. Germline V gene lookup returns CDR1 SGHAT and CDR2 FQNNGV. The CDR3 runs to 14 residues. The DNA of the CDR3 is TGTGCCAGCAGCCTGGGACTGAATAATGAAAAACTGTTTTTT. Protein product: CASSLGLNNEKLFF.

The chain employs TRBV6-5 and TRBJ2-1; D not certain. Trimming cost V 2 bases and J 6 bases, with 14 bases left between them. This CDR3 is built from 15 residues. Germline assignment: CDR1 MNHEY and CDR2 SVGAGI. CDR3 protein: CASSYAHLTGNEQFF. DNA for the CDR3: TGTGCCAGCAGTTACGCCCACCTAACGGGCAATGAGCAGTTCTTC.

The CDR3 DNA reads TGTGCCAGTAGTCCATTTACGGGACAGGGGATTTATGGCTACACCTTC. Protein sequence: CASSPFTGQGIYGYTF. V gene TRBV19 combines with J gene TRBJ1-2; TRBD1 matches 10 bases. Germline values: CDR1 LNHDA, CDR2 SQIVND (reference sequence). The CDR3 covers 16 residues. The junction had 11 bases not matched to a gene; V was cut back by 5 bases and J by 5 bases.

The genes are TRBV7-9 and TRBJ2-7, with D tentatively TRBD1 (6 bases). Per the germline V gene, CDR1 is SEHNR and CDR2 is FQNEAQ (reference sequence). V was clipped by 1 base and J by 2 bases, with 15 bases between them. CDR3 length: 16 residues. CDR3 residues: CASSLDLGRGAYEQYF. In nucleotides, the CDR3 is TGTGCCAGCAGCTTAGACTTGGGCAGGGGCGCCTACGAGCAGTACTTC.

The rearrangement joins TRBV19 to TRBJ1-5; perhaps TRBD1 as D (6 bases). The CDR3 consists of 15 residues. Germline values: CDR1 LNHDA, CDR2 SQIVND (reference sequence). V gave up 4 bases and J gave up 2 bases, with 12 bases separating them. The CDR3 is CASSTLGGGNQPQHF. DNA of the CDR3: TGTGCCAGTAGTACCTTAGGGGGGGGCAATCAGCCCCAGCATTTT.

The chain employs TRBV19 and TRBJ1-2, with 9 positions matching TRBD1. V was pared by 4 bases and J by 12 bases, with 6 bases of the junction left unmatched. Germline loops: CDR1 LNHDA, CDR2 SQIVND (reference sequence). The CDR3 spans 12 residues. The chain's CDR3 is CASSTPQGAHTF. DNA of the CDR3: TGTGCCAGTAGTACACCACAGGGGGCCCACACCTTC.

V usage is TRBV19 and J usage is TRBJ1-5; tentative D call: TRBD1 (5 bases). Germline CDR1 reads LNHDA; CDR2 reads SQIVND (reference sequence). The V and J ends lost 3 bases and 0 bases respectively, with 15 bases between them. This CDR3 has 17 amino acids. Written as DNA, the CDR3 is TGTGCCAGTAGTATGACCCGACAGTTCTATAGCAATCAGCCCCAGCATTTT. It encodes CASSMTRQFYSNQPQHF. The complete variable domain, with remaining parts taken from reference TRBV19 and TRBJ1-5, reads DGGITQSPKYLFRKEGQNVTLSCEQNLNHDAMYWYRQDPGQGLRLIYYSQIVNDFQKGDIAEGYSVSREKKESFPLTVTSAQKNPTAFYLCASSMTRQFYSNQPQHFGDGTRLSIL.

This clone was observed a handful of times. The rearrangement links TRBV18 to TRBJ1-6, with D tentatively TRBD1 (6 bases). The CDR3 covers 19 residues. Germline loops: CDR1 KGHSH, CDR2 LQKENI. V lost 3 bases and J lost 8, with 26 bases in between. The CDR3 nucleotides are TGTGCCAGCTCACCGCCACAGGGACCCCAATCACTTAGGTATTCACCCCTCCACTTT. Residues: CASSPPQGPQSLRYSPLHF.

This clone was detected only once. The J gene is TRBJ1-4, the V gene TRBV2, with a weak D call TRBD1 (6 bases). The CDR3 covers 14 residues. V was shortened by 4 bases and J by 7 bases, with 13 bases between the two germline ends. Germline V gives CDR1 SNHLY, CDR2 FYNNEI. The CDR3 sequence: CASSVKGVGEKLFF. Written as DNA, the CDR3 is TGTGCCAGCAGTGTTAAGGGGGTTGGTGAAAAACTGTTTTTT. Variable domain in full (rest from reference TRBV2 and TRBJ1-4): EPEVTQTPSHQVTQMGQEVILRCVPISNHLYFYWYRQILGQKVEFLVSFYNNEISEKSEIFDDQFSVERPDGSNFTLKIRSTKLEDSAMYFCASSVKGVGEKLFFGSGTQLSVL.

The V call is TRBV10-3, the J call TRBJ1-1, with D possibly being TRBD1 (5 bases). Looked up from germline, CDR1 is ENHRY and CDR2 is SYGVKD. CDR3 length: 15 amino acids. V lost 5 bases and J lost 1, with 14 bases in between. CDR3 in amino acids: CAISPSDTANTEAFF. Here the CDR3 DNA reads TGTGCCATCAGTCCCTCGGACACAGCGAACACTGAAGCTTTCTTT.

In this sample, this clone turned up many times. J is TRBJ1-1 and V is TRBV6-1; TRBD1 might be the D (5 bases). From germline, CDR1 is MNHNS and CDR2 SASEGT. Trimming stripped 7 bases from V and 7 bases from J, with 10 bases between. This CDR3 comprises 11 residues. The CDR3 protein is CASTWGGEAFF. DNA of the CDR3: TGTGCCAGCACCTGGGGGGGTGAAGCTTTCTTT.

This clone was observed a handful of times. The chain joins TRBV30 to TRBJ1-5; weak D call: TRBD1 (5 bases). CDR3 size: 16 residues. Germline V gene data show CDR1 as GTSNPN and CDR2 as SVGIG (reference sequence). With 0 bases removed from V and 3 bases from J, the gap between germline ends came to 15 bases. The CDR3 DNA follows: TGTGCCTGGAGTGTGGGTACAGGTAGGCCCAATCAGCCCCAGCATTTT. It translates to CAWSVGTGRPNQPQHF.

In its sample, this clone was seen once. The rearrangement joins TRBV9 to TRBJ1-5; D not certain. This CDR3 is built from 13 residues. The germline V gene encodes CDR1 SGDLS and CDR2 YYNGEE. With 3 bases removed from V and 7 bases from J, the gap between germline ends came to 11 bases. DNA for the CDR3: TGTGCCAGCAGCGCCCGCGTGAGGCAGCCCCAGCATTTT. Amino acids: CASSARVRQPQHF.

This clone was seen a single time. The V call is TRBV5-6, the J call TRBJ2-7; 7 positions match TRBD1. The germline gives CDR1 SGHDT, CDR2 YYEEEE. There are 15 residues in the CDR3. The ends lost 4 bases at V and 4 bases at J; junction bases unmatched: 11. The CDR3 here is CASSPNRGIEYEQYF. The CDR3 nucleotides are TGTGCCAGCAGCCCCAACAGGGGCATTGAGTACGAGCAGTACTTC. Based on the CDR3 plus reference TRBV5-6 and TRBJ2-7, the full variable domain is DAGVTQSPTHLIKTRGQQVTLRCSPKSGHDTVSWYQQALGQGPQFIFQYYEEEERQRGNFPDRFSGHQFPNYSSELNVNALLLGDSALYLCASSPNRGIEYEQYFGPGTRLTVT.

With respect to this clone: Given a much more abundant clone one base away, this may be a read error. This sequence joins TRBV2 and TRBJ1-5; TRBD1 matches 8 bases. V lost 8 bases, J lost 0 bases, and 3 bases stayed unmatched. The CDR3 is 14 residues long. The germline V gene has CDR1 SNHLY and CDR2 FYNNEI. CDR3 residues: CASSTGDSNQPQHF. CDR3 in DNA: TGTGCCAGCTCGACAGGGGATAGCAATCAGCCCCAGCATTTT.